This T cell receptor beta chain was recorded in a study of blood T cell repertoires in COVID-19. Whole-study context: Some COVID-19 samples were acute and others convalescent; all came from the United States, Italy and Spain. From T cells, B-cell-depleted T cells, or PBMCs came the material, which was cDNA or gDNA.

Concerning this clone: Other DNA sequences in the same sample also yield this CDR3.

The V gene lost 0 bases and the J gene lost 5 bases, with 7 bases spanning the gap. From germline, CDR1 is MNHNS and CDR2 SASEGT. CDR3 length: 13 amino acids. Original handling: Estimates of nucleated cell counts were drawn from the amplification of reference gene primers. The data were produced by immunoSEQ multiplex PCR, yet TCRdb's version contains in-frame clones alone and is incomplete. The V and J calls and clone size are taken from that table; D and trimming were inferred from the DNA. The sample holds 35,000 to 50,000 clones, 87% seen once. Sequenced: peripheral blood. The clonotype originates from a man in his sixties with acute or convalescent COVID-19. The rearrangement links TRBV6-1 to TRBJ1-2; D is uncertain. The CDR3 DNA reads as TGTGCCAGCAGTGAAGCGAGGCCGTATGGCTACACCTTC. It specifies CASSEARPYGYTF.